The rows below give T cell receptor beta chains drawn from one sample of a study of cytomegalovirus exposure and HLA in healthy donors. Sequencing was performed with immunoSEQ multiplex PCR; in TCRdb, only in-frame clones are kept and a portion is missing. The data show more than 100,000 clones, with more than 75% seen just once and 10% held by the top ten. The material sequenced was PBMCs. These receptors were collected from a woman aged 18-29 years in good health and CMV-seropositive. Each CDR3 is given with its conserved first and last residue. Part of the rows lack a size; the others show once, few, many or a class for expanded clones.

>few|TRBV5-1|TRBJ1-4|14
CASSSGRSNEKLFF
>.|TRBV7-8|TRBJ2-3|17
CASSLRSGGGAGDTQYF
>few|TRBV7-3|TRBJ1-1|13
CASSLWGPTEAFF
>.|TRBV27|.|15
CASGQLGGAGYEQYF
>.|TRBV7-9|TRBJ2-1|14
CASSLNFPYNEQFF
>.|TRBV5-1|TRBJ1-1|15
CASSLVQGANTEAFF
>.|TRBV2|TRBJ1-1|17
CASSEDLEWRRNTEAFF
>.|TRBV28|TRBJ2-7|15
CASSLRQGLSYEQYF
>.|TRBV19|TRBJ1-1|17
CASTGYRGMNMNTEAFF
>.|TRBV6-5|TRBJ2-7|15
CASSFTTTGAYEQYF
>few|TRBV10-3|TRBJ2-1|17
CAISESTSGSSYNEQFF
>.|TRBV5-1|TRBJ2-5|15
CASSSEGVAGETQYF
>.|TRBV30|TRBJ1-1|13
CAWSWDSDTEAFF
>.|TRBV7-8|TRBJ1-5|16
CASSQDAHLGNQPQHF
>.|TRBV6-5|TRBJ2-7|15
CASSRTPGQTYEQYF
>.|TRBV19|TRBJ1-2|14
CASSIRGRNYGYTF
>.|TRBV6-1|TRBJ2-7|11
CASSGLAEQYF
>.|TRBV27|TRBJ1-6|14
CASSLLGTDSPLHF
>.|TRBV7-5|TRBJ2-7|17
CARSLKLSRGDRNEQYF
>.|TRBV2|TRBJ1-1|13
CASRHSMNTEAFF
>.|TRBV7-7|TRBJ2-5|15
CASSSEDRVGQTQYF
>few|TRBV4-2|TRBJ2-2|16
CASSQHEPTGPGELFF
>.|TRBV11-2|TRBJ2-5|16
CASSFRGGAGRETQYF
>.|TRBV7-9|TRBJ2-3|15
CASSLEGGSTDTQYF
>once|TRBV6-4|TRBJ2-1|15
CASSVTSGVYNEQFF
>.|TRBV11-2|TRBJ2-7|12
CASSPFLYEQYF
>few|TRBV28|TRBJ2-1|15
CASSPLAGGKNEQFF
>.|TRBV2|TRBJ2-3|13
CASSERRGDTQYF
>.|TRBV27|TRBJ2-7|14
CASSFRPPEGEQYF
>.|TRBV18|TRBJ2-1|13
CASSPKGGNEQFF
>once|TRBV6-5|TRBJ2-1|14
CASSPGLTVDEQFF
>few|TRBV4-3|TRBJ2-1|16
CASSQDPGITYNEQFF
>.|TRBV18|TRBJ1-4|14
CASSRTGFAEKLFF
>.|TRBV4-3|TRBJ1-5|16
CASSQDPVGGNQPQHF
>.|TRBV2|TRBJ2-5|15
CASIGVAGVRETQYF
>.|TRBV19|TRBJ2-7|13
CASRRDRGGEQYF
>.|TRBV9|TRBJ1-1|14
CASSGQGTGTEAFF
>.|TRBV27|TRBJ2-3|12
CASSFTGGPGYF
>.|TRBV9|TRBJ2-1|13
CASTTNGGDGQFF
>.|TRBV2|TRBJ2-1|13
CASSELRQNEQFF
>.|TRBV7-9|TRBJ1-2|16
CASSRRGGLANYGYTF
>.|TRBV19|TRBJ1-3|16
CASGKIPGASGNTIYF
>.|TRBV7-8|TRBJ1-2|21
CASSLCRMVDRVASSCDGYTF
>.|TRBV5-1|TRBJ2-5|16
CASSFGTSGGQETQYF
>.|TRBV7-8|TRBJ1-2|13
CASSHRTGYGYTF
>.|TRBV18|TRBJ2-6|21
CASSPRASGQNLKSGANVLTF
>.|TRBV2|TRBJ2-7|16
CASSGGTGLVSYEQYF
>.|TRBV7-9|TRBJ2-7|14
CASSLMGQNYEQYF
>.|TRBV27|TRBJ1-6|14
CASSLWGQNSPLHF
>.|TRBV30|TRBJ2-7|15
CAWSVWGGSVVEQYF
>once|TRBV5-1|TRBJ1-1|13
CASSLDLRTEAFF
>.|TRBV10-3|TRBJ1-1|17
CAISDSPGRAWSTEAFF
>.|TRBV6-6|TRBJ2-7|16
CASSPPRGGGDYEQYF
>.|TRBV2|TRBJ2-2|14
CASTLEPRTGELFF
>once|TRBV27|TRBJ1-5|15
CASGTGPYSNQPQHF